The source of this TCR beta chain is a study of blood T cell repertoires in COVID-19. Overall study: The origin of the acute and convalescent COVID-19 samples was the United States, Italy and Spain. In each case, the material was cDNA or gDNA derived from T cells, B-cell-depleted T cells, or PBMCs.

There are 15 residues in the CDR3. Germline loops: CDR1 SGHVS, CDR2 FNYEAQ. V dropped 0 bases and J dropped 2; count of bases not matched to a gene: 1. In the original analysis: Amplification of reference gene primers provided the estimated nucleated cell counts. Produced via immunoSEQ multiplex PCR; TCRdb's table is partial and in-frame only. Clone size and V and J calls were adopted from that table, with D and trimming inferred from the DNA. This table holds tens of thousands of clones, 87% found once. The V gene is TRBV7-6, the J gene TRBJ1-5; 7 bases agree with TRBD1. The TCR was taken from a human donor in a cohort sampled during active COVID-19. The sequenced sample was peripheral blood. CDR3 loop: CASSLAGQGNQPQHF. CDR3 in DNA: TGTGCCAGCAGCTTAGCCGGACAGGGCAATCAGCCCCAGCATTTT.